This record concerns one T cell receptor (beta chain) sequence. The antigen remains undetermined. Using immunoSEQ multiplex PCR, the repertoire was profiled, and TCRdb retains in-frame clones only, with some absent. The sample shows about 280,000 clones, roughly 90% of them seen only once. The trim removed 5 bases at V and 9 bases at J, leaving 7 bases unmatched. The CDR3 is made up of 14 amino acids. The germline gives CDR1 MDHEN, CDR2 SYDVKM. The data belong to a study of cytomegalovirus exposure and HLA in healthy donors. Study findings and constraints: The study put roughly 160 TCR beta chains on its list as cytomegalovirus-associated. Many donors carried some public TCRs, although rarity characterized most TCR sequences. Reports indicated that the classifier achieved high specificity and sensitivity in diagnosing cytomegalovirus status.

Sequenced sample: PBMCs. The TCR was taken from a young woman in good health and CMV-seronegative. V usage is TRBV28 and J usage is TRBJ1-6; 7 nucleotides align to TRBD1. The CDR3 nucleotides read TGTGCCAGCAGTCCGACAGGGAAACGTTCACCCCTCCACTTT. As protein: CASSPTGKRSPLHF.